This TCR beta chain came from a study of T cells in Graves' hyperthyroidism and ophthalmopathy. Ten or more counts support this clonotype. What it binds is not known. The CDR3 length is 12 residues. Trimming shortened V by 7 bases and J by 4 bases, and 8 bases separated the two germline ends. Germline-derived CDR1 and CDR2 are SNHLY and FYNNEI. What was amplified from RNA transcripts were TCR beta CDR3 regions. In the first-round RT-PCR of the TCR CDR3, the HTBI primer set was used. TCRdb reprocessed the multiplex PCR reads with MiXCR, giving one entry per CDR3 protein. The table has about 770,000 distinct CDR3 sequences, roughly a sixth seen once. Participants, patients aged 18 to 65, had newly diagnosed hyperthyroidism with a duration under 2 months. Blood was obtained at the first hyperthyroidism diagnosis, which preceded any ophthalmopathy symptoms. Notes on the study in general: The blood repertoire included most of the expanded thyroid clonotypes above 0.001.

The sequenced material came from blood. The chain has TRBV2 and TRBJ2-1, with D hard to call. This clonotype was obtained from a woman in her 50s with Graves' hyperthyroidism that later progressed to Graves' ophthalmopathy. The CDR3 loop is CASNQDYNEQFF. As DNA, the CDR3 is TGTGCCAGCAACCAGGATTACAATGAGCAGTTCTTC. The whole variable domain, filled in from reference TRBV2 and TRBJ2-1, reads EPEVTQTPSHQVTQMGQEVILRCVPISNHLYFYWYRQILGQKVEFLVSFYNNEISEKSEIFDDQFSVERPDGSNFTLKIRSTKLEDSAMYFCASNQDYNEQFFGPGTRLTVL.